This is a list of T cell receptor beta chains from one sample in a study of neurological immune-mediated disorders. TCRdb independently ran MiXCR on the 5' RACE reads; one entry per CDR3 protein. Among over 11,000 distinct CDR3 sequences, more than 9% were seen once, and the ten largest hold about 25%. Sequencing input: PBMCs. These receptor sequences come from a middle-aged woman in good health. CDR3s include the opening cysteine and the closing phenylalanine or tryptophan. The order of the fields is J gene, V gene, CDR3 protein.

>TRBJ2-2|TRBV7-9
CASSLGGPIGLFF
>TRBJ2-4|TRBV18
CASSPPGTGVDIQYF
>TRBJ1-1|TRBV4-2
CASSQASTPNTEAFF
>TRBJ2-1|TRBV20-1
CSSYNEQFF
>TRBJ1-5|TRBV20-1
CSAIMTGLSGSQPQHF
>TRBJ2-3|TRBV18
CASAPPPNTDTQYF
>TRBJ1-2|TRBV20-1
CSARDEQGDGYTF
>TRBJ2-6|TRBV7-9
CASSSQGRGANVLTF
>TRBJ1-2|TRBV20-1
CSARDRGRGQVGYGYTF
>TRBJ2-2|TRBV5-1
CASSWRGNTGELFF
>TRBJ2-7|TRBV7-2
CASSSMGGAYEQYF
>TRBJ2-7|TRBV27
CASSLSSLVTSQYF
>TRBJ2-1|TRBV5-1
CASSLVLRLSPHEQFF
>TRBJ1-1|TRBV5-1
CASSLRPSGTLNTEAFF
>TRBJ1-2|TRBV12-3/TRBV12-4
CASSSGQGYGYTF
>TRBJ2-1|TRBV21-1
CASSKTSGKNNEQFF
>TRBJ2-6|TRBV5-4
CASSLLADYSGANVLTF
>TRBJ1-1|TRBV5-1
CASSFLWNTEAFF
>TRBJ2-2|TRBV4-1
CASSHLAGNTGELFF
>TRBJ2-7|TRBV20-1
CSAGTFYEQYF
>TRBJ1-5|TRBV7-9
CASSLSNQPQHF
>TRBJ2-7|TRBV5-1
CASSSEGGGVDEQYF
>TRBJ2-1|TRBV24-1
CATEVQDRGLGEQFF
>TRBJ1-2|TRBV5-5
CASSLSPGTGLYGYTF
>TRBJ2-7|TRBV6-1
CASSDLAGGRKLTYF
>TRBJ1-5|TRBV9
CASSRGGGSNQPQHF
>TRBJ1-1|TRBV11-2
CASSPRTGLNTEAFF
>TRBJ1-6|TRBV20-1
CSAHGTGGSPLHF
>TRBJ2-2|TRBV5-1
CASTPGRQNTGELFF
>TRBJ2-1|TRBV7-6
CASSRGQGDYNEQFF
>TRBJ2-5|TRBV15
CATSREFGSGRNNQETQYF
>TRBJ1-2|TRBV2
CASSDNYGYTF
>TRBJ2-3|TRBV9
CASSGRFSGGSPDTQYF
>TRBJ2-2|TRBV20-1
CSALDRRAVGELFF
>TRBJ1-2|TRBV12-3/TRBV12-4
CASSPGGGNYGYTF
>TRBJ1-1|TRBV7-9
CASSSQMNTEAFF
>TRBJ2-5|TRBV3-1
CASSQSGTGRETQYF
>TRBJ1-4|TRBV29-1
CSVGGETNEKLFF
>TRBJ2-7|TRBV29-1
CSVEDHRVSYEQYF
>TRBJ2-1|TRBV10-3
CAISESAADSGEQFF
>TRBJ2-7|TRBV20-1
CSARDALQSPISYEQYF
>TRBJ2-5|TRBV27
CASSPLQETQYF
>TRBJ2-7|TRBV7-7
CASSLNRGYEQYF
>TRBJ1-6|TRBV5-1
CASRMTNDSPLHF
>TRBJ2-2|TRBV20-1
CSARLTGRRNTGELFF
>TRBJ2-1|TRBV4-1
CASSQDRRVSYNEQFF
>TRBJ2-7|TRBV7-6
CASSLVGGNEQYF
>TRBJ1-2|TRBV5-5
CASSHDSTTNYGYTF
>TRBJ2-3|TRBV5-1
CASSLVGTTTDTQYF
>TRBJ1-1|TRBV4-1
CASSPGPGGAFF
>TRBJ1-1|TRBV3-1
CASSQGAGAFF
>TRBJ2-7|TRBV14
CASSQDGGSSQYF
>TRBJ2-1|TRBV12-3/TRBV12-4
CASSLQWATYNEQFF